The source of this TCR beta chain is a study of blood T cell repertoires in COVID-19. For the study at large: The United States, Italy and Spain were the sources of the acute and convalescent COVID-19 samples. Sources were T cells, B-cell-depleted T cells, or PBMCs; the material itself was cDNA or gDNA.

In the authors' methods: Using reference gene primer amplification, nucleated cell counts were estimated. Clones were read by immunoSEQ multiplex PCR, and TCRdb kept only the in-frame ones, dropping some. For V, J and clone size, that table is used; D and trimming come from the DNA. Of nearly 110,000 clones detected, about 84% appear once; the ten largest clones hold about 14%. There are 15 residues in the CDR3. Germline values: CDR1 LNHDA, CDR2 SQIVND (reference sequence). The V and J ends lost 5 bases and 4 bases, in that order; junction bases with no gene match: 7. The sequenced material came from peripheral blood. The chain links TRBV19 to TRBJ2-2, with 7 bases lining up with TRBD2. This receptor was taken from an older woman with acute or convalescent COVID-19. CDR3 sequence: CASSQGGSGTGELFF. CDR3 in DNA: TGTGCCAGTAGTCAAGGCGGGAGTGGCACCGGGGAGCTGTTTTTT. The full variable domain, with the rest looked up from reference TRBV19 and TRBJ2-2, is DGGITQSPKYLFRKEGQNVTLSCEQNLNHDAMYWYRQDPGQGLRLIYYSQIVNDFQKGDIAEGYSVSREKKESFPLTVTSAQKNPTAFYLCASSQGGSGTGELFFGEGSRLTVL.